The sequence of this T cell receptor (beta chain) was determined in a study of human T cells and chemical hapten exposure. The CDR3 has 17 amino acids. Germline-derived CDR1 and CDR2 are SNHLY and FYNNEI. Trimming cost V 3 bases and J 0 bases, with 17 bases left between them. Sample time point: patch test 1, 2 weeks after DPC sensitization. Indicated treatment: therapeutic diphenylcyclopropenone sensitization with weekly scalp DPC. This clonotype was counted between two and nine times. Each CDR3 protein is one row after TCRdb ran MiXCR on the RACE reads. The top ten hold approximately 4% of the sample, which has 100,000 or so distinct CDR3 sequences, 9.5% to 11% seen once.

The chain combines TRBV2 with TRBJ1-1; the D is unclear. This clonotype was sampled from a woman between 35 and 50 years old with alopecia areata. Some clones in this sample may be carry-over from other donors' samples. Material: whole blood, obtained in connection with sensitization to the hapten diphenylcyclopropenone (DPC). The CDR3 spells CASSDAGRSHLNTEAFF. CDR3 DNA: TGTGCCAGCAGTGATGCCGGGAGGTCCCACTTGAACACTGAAGCTTTCTTT.